The rows below give T cell receptor beta chains drawn from one sample of a study of T cell repertoires in cytomegalovirus infection. Antigen specificity for these receptors is unknown. TCRdb processed the reads anew with MiXCR; each CDR3 protein has one entry. This table holds about a million distinct CDR3 sequences, around a third found once. The starting material was cultured CD8+ T cells from PBMCs, obtained from culture after CMV antigen stimulation. The receptors come from a human donor in good health (CMV status not recorded). Some clones in this sample may be carry-over from other donors' samples. Each CDR3 is given with its conserved first and last residue. The order of the fields is clone size, J gene, D gene, V gene, CDR3 DNA, CDR3 protein. A D gene is named only where the DNA matches it firmly. Clone size, where shown, is once, few, many, or a class for clones that have expanded.

NA | TRBJ1-1 | NA | TRBV20-1 | TGCAGTGCTAGAGATATAAGGGTCGCTGAAGCTTTCTTT | CSARDIRVAEAFF
many | TRBJ2-3 | NA | TRBV7-2 | TGTGCCAGCAGCTTAGTCGGCAGGGGGTTGAGCGGGTGGACTGCGGATACGCAGTATTTT | CASSLVGRGLSGWTADTQYF
many | TRBJ2-5 | TRBD1 | TRBV5-5 | TGTGCCAGCAGCGCCGACAGGGCCGGGGAGACCCAGTACTTC | CASSADRAGETQYF
NA | TRBJ1-6 | NA | TRBV15 | TGTGCCACCAGCAGACAGCTAAGCTCCTATAATTCACCCCTCCACTTT | CATSRQLSSYNSPLHF
NA | TRBJ1-1 | NA | TRBV9 | TGTGCCAGCAGCGACGAACAGGAGATAGAAGCTTTCTTT | CASSDEQEIEAFF
many | TRBJ1-1 | NA | TRBV27 | TGTGCCAGCAGCCTGAGGGGAGGGGACACTGAAGCTTTCTTT | CASSLRGGDTEAFF
few | TRBJ2-2 | NA | TRBV5-4 | TGTGCCAGCAGCTTGGGACAGTACAACACCGGGGAGCTGTTTTTT | CASSLGQYNTGELFF
NA | TRBJ2-3 | TRBD2 | TRBV15 | TGTGCCACCAGCGGCCCTTCATTGCGGGGGGACCCCACGGATACGCAGTATTTT | CATSGPSLRGDPTDTQYF
few | TRBJ2-5 | NA | TRBV7-3 | TGTGCCAGCAGCTTAACCGTGAAGGCCTATGCACCTCAAGAGACCCAGTACTTC | CASSLTVKAYAPQETQYF
few | TRBJ1-2 | NA | TRBV7-4 | TGTGCCAGCAGCTTAGTGAGCCCCTATGGCTACACCTTC | CASSLVSPYGYTF
NA | TRBJ1-5 | NA | TRBV11-2 | TGTGCCAGCAGCTTAGCCAGGGCTCAGCCCCAGCATTTT | CASSLARAQPQHF
many | TRBJ1-2 | NA | TRBV7-2 | TGTGCCAGCAGCTTAGTATCGGTGCCATACTATGGCTACACCTTC | CASSLVSVPYYGYTF
many | TRBJ2-5 | TRBD1 | TRBV7-2 | TGTGCCAGCAGCTTAGAGGGGACAGGGGAAGAGACCCAGTACTTC | CASSLEGTGEETQYF
many | TRBJ2-3 | TRBD2 | TRBV7-9 | TGTGCCAGCAGCGCTCGGACTAGCGGTTCCACAGATACGCAGTATTTT | CASSARTSGSTDTQYF
NA | TRBJ1-2 | NA | TRBV7-3 | TGTGCCAGCAGCCAAAGTCCACTCGCTGGGAATGGCTACACCTTC | CASSQSPLAGNGYTF
once | TRBJ1-5 | TRBD1 | TRBV28 | TGTGCCAACACCGTGACAGGGGGCAATCAGCCCCAGCATTTT | CANTVTGGNQPQHF
NA | TRBJ2-5 | TRBD1 | TRBV6-6 | TGTGCCAGCAGTTACTACGGGACAGGGGAGACCCAGTACTTC | CASSYYGTGETQYF
NA | TRBJ1-2 | TRBD1 | TRBV5-1 | TGCGCCAGCAGCCCAGATTTTGCGGAGGGGGCCAGGAACTATGGCTACACCTTC | CASSPDFAEGARNYGYTF
many | TRBJ1-1 | TRBD1 | TRBV7-6 | TGTGCCAGCAGCTGGACAGGATGGAACACTGAAGCTTTCTTT | CASSWTGWNTEAFF
many | TRBJ2-1 | NA | TRBV7-9 | TGTGCCAGCAGCCTAAGTCTGGGGAGAAGCAGGGAGGACTACAATGAGCAGTTCTTC | CASSLSLGRSREDYNEQFF
many | TRBJ2-7 | NA | TRBV7-9 | TGTGCCAGCAGCCCCTCGAAAGGGAAAGTGAAGGAGCAGTACTTC | CASSPSKGKVKEQYF
few | TRBJ2-3 | NA | TRBV7-2 | TGTGCCAGCAGCGGACGACGGCCCTCCGATACGCAGTATTTT | CASSGRRPSDTQYF
few | TRBJ2-7 | NA | TRBV4-1 | TGCGCCAGCAGTCAGGGTCGGGCCTACGAGCAGTACTTC | CASSQGRAYEQYF
NA | TRBJ1-5 | NA | TRBV19 | TGTGCCACTTCTCAGGGACCGGGTCAGCCCCAGCATTTT | CATSQGPGQPQHF
many | TRBJ2-1 | TRBD2 | TRBV12-3/TRBV12-4 | TGTGCCACTGTGGGGACTAGCGGATACAATGAGCAGTTCTTC | CATVGTSGYNEQFF
NA | TRBJ1-4 | NA | TRBV5-6 | TGTGCCAGCAGCTCGGGACGGATTAATGAAAAACTGTTTTTT | CASSSGRINEKLFF
many | TRBJ2-3 | NA | TRBV7-2 | TGTGCCAGCAGCTTAGTGGAGGGTGGGGATCACACAGATACGCAGTATTTT | CASSLVEGGDHTDTQYF
few | TRBJ1-1 | TRBD1 | TRBV5-1 | TGCGCCAGCAGACCGGGACAGGCGTTGAACACTGAAGCTTTCTTT | CASRPGQALNTEAFF
many | TRBJ2-2 | NA | TRBV7-2 | TGTGCCAGCAGCTTAGGGGGACTGGGCCCTGACACCGGGGAGCTGTTTTTT | CASSLGGLGPDTGELFF